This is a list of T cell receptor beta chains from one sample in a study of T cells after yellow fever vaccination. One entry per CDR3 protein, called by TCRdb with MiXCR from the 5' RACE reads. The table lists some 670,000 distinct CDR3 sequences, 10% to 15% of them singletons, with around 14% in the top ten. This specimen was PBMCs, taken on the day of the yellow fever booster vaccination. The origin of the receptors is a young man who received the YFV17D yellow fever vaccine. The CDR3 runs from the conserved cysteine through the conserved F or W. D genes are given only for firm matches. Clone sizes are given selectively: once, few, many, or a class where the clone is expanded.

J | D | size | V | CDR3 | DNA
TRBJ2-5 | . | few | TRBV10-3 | CAISAGQGKDGTQYF | TGTGCCATCAGTGCTGGTCAGGGGAAGGATGGGACCCAGTACTTC
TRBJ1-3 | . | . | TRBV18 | CASSPRMGNSGNTIYF | TGTGCCAGCTCACCGCGAATGGGAAACTCTGGAAACACCATATATTTT
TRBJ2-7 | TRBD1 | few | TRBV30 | CAWRGQGSYEQYF | TGTGCCTGGAGAGGACAGGGCTCCTACGAGCAGTACTTC
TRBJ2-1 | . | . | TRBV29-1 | CSVEEVGFEQFF | TGCAGCGTTGAAGAAGTTGGTTTTGAGCAGTTCTTC
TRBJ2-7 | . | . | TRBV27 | CASSLSIGNEQYF | TGTGCCAGCAGTTTATCGATCGGGAACGAGCAGTACTTC
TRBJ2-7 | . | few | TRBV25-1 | CASGVAYEQYF | TGTGCCAGCGGGGTCGCCTACGAGCAGTACTTC
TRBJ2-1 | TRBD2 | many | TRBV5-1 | CASSDLAGWDEQFF | TGCGCCAGCAGCGATTTAGCGGGGTGGGATGAGCAGTTCTTC
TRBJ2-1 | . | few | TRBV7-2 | CASSPVAESSYNEQFF | TGTGCCAGCAGCCCCGTGGCGGAGAGCTCCTACAATGAGCAGTTCTTC
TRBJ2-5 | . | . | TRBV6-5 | CASSYGGHKGRETQYF | TGTGCCAGCAGTTACGGGGGACATAAGGGTAGGGAGACCCAGTACTTC
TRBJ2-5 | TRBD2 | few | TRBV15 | CATTTGGPYQETQYF | TGTGCCACAACCACGGGGGGGCCTTACCAAGAGACCCAGTACTTC
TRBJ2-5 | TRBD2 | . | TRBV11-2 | CASSLGHGTSGTLGGRETQYF | TGTGCCAGCAGCTTAGGACACGGGACTAGCGGGACTCTCGGGGGTCGTGAGACCCAGTACTTC
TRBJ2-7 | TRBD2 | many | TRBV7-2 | CASSRRAGASYEQYF | TGTGCCAGCAGCCGACGAGCGGGAGCCTCCTACGAGCAGTACTTC
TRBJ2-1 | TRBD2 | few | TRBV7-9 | CASIPRRGGYNEQFF | TGTGCCAGCATCCCCCGACGGGGGGGCTACAATGAGCAGTTCTTC
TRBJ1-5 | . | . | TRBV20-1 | CSARLTTSNQPQHF | TGCAGTGCTAGGTTGACCACATCGAATCAGCCCCAGCATTTT
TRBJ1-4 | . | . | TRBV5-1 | CASSPQGIDEKLFF | TGCGCCAGCAGCCCTCAGGGGATTGATGAAAAACTGTTTTTT
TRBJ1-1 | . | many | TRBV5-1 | CASSSTWGAGTEAFF | TGCGCCAGCAGCTCCACTTGGGGGGCGGGAACTGAAGCTTTCTTT
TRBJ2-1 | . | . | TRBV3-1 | CASSQEVRVNEQFF | TGTGCCAGCAGCCAAGAGGTTCGGGTCAATGAGCAGTTCTTC
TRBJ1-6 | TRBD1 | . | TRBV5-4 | CASSFSRGDSPLHF | TGTGCCAGCAGCTTCTCCAGGGGGGATTCACCCCTCCACTTT
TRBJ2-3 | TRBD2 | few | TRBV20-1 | CSAYSGLAGSDTQYF | TGCAGTGCATATTCGGGACTAGCGGGCTCGGATACGCAGTATTTT
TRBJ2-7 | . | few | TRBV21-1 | CASTGGDRDPLGYEQYF | TGTGCCAGTACCGGTGGGGACCGGGACCCACTAGGCTACGAGCAGTACTTC
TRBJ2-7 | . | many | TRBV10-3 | CAISDGPSLSEQYF | TGTGCCATCAGTGATGGGCCGAGCCTCTCCGAGCAGTACTTC
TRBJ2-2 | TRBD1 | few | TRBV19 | CASFSDRITTNTGELFF | TGTGCCAGTTTTTCGGACAGGATTACAACGAACACCGGGGAGCTGTTTTTT
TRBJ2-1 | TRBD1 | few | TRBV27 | CASSHRGLVRNEQFF | TGTGCCAGCAGTCACAGGGGGCTGGTAAGGAATGAGCAGTTCTTC
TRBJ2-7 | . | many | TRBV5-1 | CASSRDWEQYF | TGCGCCAGCAGCCGGGACTGGGAGCAGTACTTC
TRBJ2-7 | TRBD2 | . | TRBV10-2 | CATGSGGEQYF | TGCGCCACCGGGTCGGGGGGCGAGCAGTACTTC
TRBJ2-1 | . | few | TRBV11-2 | CASSLDQDQFF | TGTGCCAGCAGCTTAGATCAGGACCAGTTCTTC
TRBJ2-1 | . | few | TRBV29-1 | CSVKDSSSYNEQFF | TGCAGCGTTAAAGACAGTAGCTCCTACAATGAGCAGTTCTTC
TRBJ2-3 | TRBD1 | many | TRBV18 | CASSRQGSDTQYF | TGTGCCAGCTCACGACAGGGAAGTGATACGCAGTATTTT
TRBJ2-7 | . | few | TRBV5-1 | CASSESTGTYEQYF | TGCGCCAGCAGCGAATCGACGGGAACCTACGAGCAGTACTTC
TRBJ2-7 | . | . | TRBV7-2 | CASSATKYEQYF | TGTGCCAGCAGCGCTACTAAGTACGAGCAGTACTTC
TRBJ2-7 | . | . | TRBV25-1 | CASSESVQGYEQYF | TGTGCCAGCAGTGAATCGGTTCAAGGCTACGAGCAGTACTTC
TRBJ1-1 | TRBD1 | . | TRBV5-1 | CASSSGESRGSAFF | TGCGCCAGCAGCTCCGGTGAGAGCAGGGGGAGCGCTTTCTTT
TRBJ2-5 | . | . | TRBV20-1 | CSAWKGPGLDETQYF | TGCAGTGCTTGGAAGGGACCGGGCTTAGATGAGACCCAGTACTTC
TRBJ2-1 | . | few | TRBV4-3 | CASSRAIVGGSYNEQFF | TGCGCCAGCAGCCGAGCAATTGTGGGAGGTTCCTACAATGAGCAGTTCTTC
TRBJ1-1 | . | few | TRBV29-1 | CSVDLQGYTEAFF | TGCAGCGTTGATTTACAGGGTTACACTGAAGCTTTCTTT